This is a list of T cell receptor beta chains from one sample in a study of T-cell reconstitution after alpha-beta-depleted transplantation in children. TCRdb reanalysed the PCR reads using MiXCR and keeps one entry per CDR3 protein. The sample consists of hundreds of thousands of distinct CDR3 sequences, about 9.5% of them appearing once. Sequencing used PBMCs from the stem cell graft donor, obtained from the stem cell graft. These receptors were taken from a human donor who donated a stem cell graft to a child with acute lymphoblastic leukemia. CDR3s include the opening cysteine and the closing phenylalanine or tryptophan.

CDR3aa: CASSLTGSGDYGYTF
v_gene: TRBV12-3/TRBV12-4

CDR3aa: CSAMGQSNQPQHF
v_gene: TRBV20-1

CDR3aa: CASSLTGEWPQHF
v_gene: TRBV12-3/TRBV12-4

CDR3aa: CSVEGQGGGEQYF
v_gene: TRBV29-1

CDR3aa: CASSQPQGGYNEQFF
v_gene: TRBV3-1

CDR3aa: CASSNSYEQYF
v_gene: TRBV7-9

CDR3aa: CASRVGAQETQYF
v_gene: TRBV12-3/TRBV12-4

CDR3aa: CASSQVFSGGALNEQFF
v_gene: TRBV3-1

CDR3aa: CASSLGDRLSTDTQYF
v_gene: TRBV12-3/TRBV12-4

CDR3aa: CASSLQAGSNQPQHF
v_gene: TRBV7-2

CDR3aa: CASSGGGPGSYEQYF
v_gene: TRBV7-2

CDR3aa: CASSPGLAGNNEQFF
v_gene: TRBV5-1

CDR3aa: CASWGRLNSYNEQFF
v_gene: TRBV21-1

CDR3aa: CASSKGTGPRQPQHF
v_gene: TRBV19

CDR3aa: CASSPAAEKLFF
v_gene: TRBV18

CDR3aa: CASSLEGGPNTEAFF
v_gene: TRBV5-5

CDR3aa: CSVRPQNYGYTF
v_gene: TRBV29-1

CDR3aa: CSARGGRDEQYF
v_gene: TRBV20-1

CDR3aa: CSAASGQGSGETQYF
v_gene: TRBV20-1

CDR3aa: CASSPRSTGDNYGYTF
v_gene: TRBV18

CDR3aa: CASYAGSQETQYF
v_gene: TRBV5-1

CDR3aa: CASRKKAGGLHEQYF
v_gene: TRBV27